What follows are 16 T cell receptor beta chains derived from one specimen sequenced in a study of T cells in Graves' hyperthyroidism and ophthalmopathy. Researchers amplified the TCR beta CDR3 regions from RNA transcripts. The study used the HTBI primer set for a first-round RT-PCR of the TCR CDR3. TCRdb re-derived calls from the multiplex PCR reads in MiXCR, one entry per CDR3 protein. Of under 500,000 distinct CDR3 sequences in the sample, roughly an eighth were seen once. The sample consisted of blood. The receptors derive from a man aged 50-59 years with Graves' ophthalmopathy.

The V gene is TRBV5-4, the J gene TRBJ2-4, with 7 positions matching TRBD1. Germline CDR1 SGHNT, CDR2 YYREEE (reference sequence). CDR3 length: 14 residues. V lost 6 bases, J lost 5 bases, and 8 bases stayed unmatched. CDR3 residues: CASTSRTGENIQYF. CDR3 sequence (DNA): TGTGCCAGCACCTCACGGACAGGAGAAAACATTCAGTACTTC.

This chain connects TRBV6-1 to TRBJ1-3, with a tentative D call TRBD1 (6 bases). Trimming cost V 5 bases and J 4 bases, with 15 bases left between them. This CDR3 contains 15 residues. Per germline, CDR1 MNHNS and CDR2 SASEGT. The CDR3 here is CASSFPGAGGNTIYF. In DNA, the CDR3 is TGTGCCAGCAGTTTCCCGGGGGCTGGAGGAAACACCATATATTTT.

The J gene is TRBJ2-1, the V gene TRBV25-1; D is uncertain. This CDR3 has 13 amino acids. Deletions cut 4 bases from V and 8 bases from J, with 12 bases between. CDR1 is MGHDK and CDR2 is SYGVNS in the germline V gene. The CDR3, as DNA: TGTGCCAGCAGTGGCCCTGGGAAGGATGAGCAGTTCTTC. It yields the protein CASSGPGKDEQFF. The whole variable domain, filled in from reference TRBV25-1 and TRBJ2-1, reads EADIYQTPRYLVIGTGKKITLECSQTMGHDKMYWYQQDPGMELHLIHYSYGVNSTEKGDLSSESTVSRIRTEHFPLTLESARPSHTSQYLCASSGPGKDEQFFGPGTRLTVL.

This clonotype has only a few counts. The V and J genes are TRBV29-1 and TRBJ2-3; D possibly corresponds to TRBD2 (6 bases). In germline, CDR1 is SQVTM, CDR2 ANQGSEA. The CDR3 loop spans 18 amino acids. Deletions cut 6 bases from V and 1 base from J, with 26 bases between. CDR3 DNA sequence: TGCAGCGTCAAGACCCGCGGACTAACCCAGGAGGGCACAGATACGCAGTATTTT. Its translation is CSVKTRGLTQEGTDTQYF.

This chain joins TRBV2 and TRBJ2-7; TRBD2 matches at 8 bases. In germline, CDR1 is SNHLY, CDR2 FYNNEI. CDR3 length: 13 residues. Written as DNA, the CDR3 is TGTGCTAGCGACCGGGAGGGCCCCTACGAGCAGTACTTC. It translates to CASDREGPYEQYF.

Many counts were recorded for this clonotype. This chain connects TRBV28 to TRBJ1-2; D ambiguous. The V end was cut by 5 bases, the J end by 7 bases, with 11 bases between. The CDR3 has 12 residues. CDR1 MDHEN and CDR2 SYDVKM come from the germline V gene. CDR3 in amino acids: CASSGRRGGYTF. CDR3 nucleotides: TGTGCCAGCAGTGGCAGGCGGGGTGGCTACACCTTC.

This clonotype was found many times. The CDR3 sequence is CASSEVAGGQYNEQFF. The CDR3 coding sequence is TGTGCCAGCAGTGAAGTAGCGGGAGGCCAATACAATGAGCAGTTCTTC. This chain uses TRBV2 with TRBJ2-1, with TRBD2 matching over 10 bases. The CDR3 runs to 16 residues. CDR1 is SNHLY, CDR2 FYNNEI, per germline. The ends lost 1 base at V and 4 bases at J; junction bases unmatched: 4.

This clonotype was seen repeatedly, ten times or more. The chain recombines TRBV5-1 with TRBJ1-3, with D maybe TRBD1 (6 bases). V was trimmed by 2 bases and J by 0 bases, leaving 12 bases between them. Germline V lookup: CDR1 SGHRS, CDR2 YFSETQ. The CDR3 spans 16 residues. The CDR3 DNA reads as TGCGCCAGCAGCTTCGGAGACAGGACCTCTGGAAACACCATATATTTT. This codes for CASSFGDRTSGNTIYF.

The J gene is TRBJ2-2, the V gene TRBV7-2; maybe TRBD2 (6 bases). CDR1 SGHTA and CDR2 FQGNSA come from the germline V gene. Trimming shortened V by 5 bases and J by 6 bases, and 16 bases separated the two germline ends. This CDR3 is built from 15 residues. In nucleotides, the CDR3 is TGTGCCAGCAGCCATAAGGTTGGAGGGCCCGGGGAGCTGTTTTTT. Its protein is CASSHKVGGPGELFF.

The CDR3 region is CASSQSHTTSNGYEQYF. DNA of the CDR3: TGTGCCAGCAGCCAATCCCACACAACGAGTAATGGCTACGAGCAGTACTTC. V gene TRBV27 combines with J gene TRBJ2-7, with D hard to call. Germline CDR1 and CDR2: MNHEY and SMNVEV (reference sequence). The CDR3 has 17 amino acids. V lost 6 bases, J lost 3 bases, and 24 bases lay in between.

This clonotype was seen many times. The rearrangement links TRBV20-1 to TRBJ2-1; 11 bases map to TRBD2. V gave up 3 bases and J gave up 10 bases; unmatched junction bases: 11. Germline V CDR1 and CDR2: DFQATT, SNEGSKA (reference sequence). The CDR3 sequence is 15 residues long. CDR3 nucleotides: TGCAGTGCTAGCCCTGAACTAGCGGGAGTCCGGGAGCAGTTCTTC. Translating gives CSASPELAGVREQFF.

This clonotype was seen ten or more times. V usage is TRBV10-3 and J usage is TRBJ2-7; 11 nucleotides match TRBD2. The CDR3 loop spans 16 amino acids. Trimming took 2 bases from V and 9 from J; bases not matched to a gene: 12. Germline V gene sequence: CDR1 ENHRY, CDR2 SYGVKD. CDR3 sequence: CAISEPRRTSGLVQYF. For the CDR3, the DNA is TGTGCCATCAGTGAGCCTCGGCGGACTAGCGGGTTAGTGCAGTACTTC.

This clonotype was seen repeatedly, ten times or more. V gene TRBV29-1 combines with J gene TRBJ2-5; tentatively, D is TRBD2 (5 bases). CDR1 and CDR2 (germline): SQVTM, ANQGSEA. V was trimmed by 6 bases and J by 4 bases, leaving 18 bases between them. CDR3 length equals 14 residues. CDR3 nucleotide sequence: TGCAGCGTGTACGCGGGCCGCAGCGGAGAGACCCAGTACTTC. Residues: CSVYAGRSGETQYF.

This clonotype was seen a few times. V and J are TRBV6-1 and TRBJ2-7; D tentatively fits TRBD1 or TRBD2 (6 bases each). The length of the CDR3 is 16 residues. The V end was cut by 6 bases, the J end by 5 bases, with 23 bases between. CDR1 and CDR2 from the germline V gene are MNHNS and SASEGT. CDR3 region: CASRSSGGTRADEQYF. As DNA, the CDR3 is TGTGCCAGCAGATCATCCGGAGGGACAAGGGCGGACGAGCAGTACTTC.

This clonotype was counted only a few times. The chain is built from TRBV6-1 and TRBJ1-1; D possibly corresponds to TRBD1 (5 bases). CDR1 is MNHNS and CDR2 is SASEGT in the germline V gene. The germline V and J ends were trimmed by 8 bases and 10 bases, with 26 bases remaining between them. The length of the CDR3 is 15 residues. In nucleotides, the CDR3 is TGTGCCAGCTCAGTCCAAGGAACGGATGAACAGGTAGCTTTCTTT. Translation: CASSVQGTDEQVAFF.

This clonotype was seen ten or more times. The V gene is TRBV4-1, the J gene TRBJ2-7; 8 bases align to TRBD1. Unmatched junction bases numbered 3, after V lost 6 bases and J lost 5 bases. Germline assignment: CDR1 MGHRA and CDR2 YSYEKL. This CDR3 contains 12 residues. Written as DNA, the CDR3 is TGCGCCAGCAGTGAACAGGGGGACGAGCAGTACTTC. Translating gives CASSEQGDEQYF.